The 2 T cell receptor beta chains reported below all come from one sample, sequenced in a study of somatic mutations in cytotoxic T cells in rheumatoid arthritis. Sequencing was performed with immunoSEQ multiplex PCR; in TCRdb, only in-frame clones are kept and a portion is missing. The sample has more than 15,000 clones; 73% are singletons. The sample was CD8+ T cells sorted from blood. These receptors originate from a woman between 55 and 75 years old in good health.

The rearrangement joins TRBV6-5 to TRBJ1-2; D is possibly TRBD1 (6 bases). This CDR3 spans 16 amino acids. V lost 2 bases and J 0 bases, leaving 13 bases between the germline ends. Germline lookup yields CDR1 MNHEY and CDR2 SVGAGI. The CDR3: CASSYGPEGANYGYTF. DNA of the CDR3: TGTGCCAGCAGTTACGGTCCGGAGGGGGCTAACTATGGCTACACCTTC.

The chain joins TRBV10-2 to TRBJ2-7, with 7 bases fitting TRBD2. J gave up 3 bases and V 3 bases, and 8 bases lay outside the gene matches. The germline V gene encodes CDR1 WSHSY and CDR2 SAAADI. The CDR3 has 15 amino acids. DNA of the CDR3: TGCGCCAGCAGTGATTGGAGGGAGGGCCTCTACGAGCAGTACTTC. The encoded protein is CASSDWREGLYEQYF.